Listed below are T cell receptor beta chains from one sample, sequenced in a study of beta chain features in type 1 diabetes. TCRdb's table, derived via immunoSEQ multiplex PCR, lists solely in-frame clones and lacks some. The table includes 250,000 to 350,000 clones, 11% detected once. The sample comprised naive CD4+ T cells from blood. The receptors shown here come from a woman aged 25 to 39 in good health. Both conserved end residues are part of each CDR3. A D gene is named only where the DNA matches it firmly. A clone size is listed for some rows: how often the clone was seen (once, few, many), or a class if it is expanded.

>TRBD1|TRBV18|TRBJ1-1|few
TGTGCCAGCTCACCGTCGGACAGGTACATGAACACTGAAGCTTTCTTT
CASSPSDRYMNTEAFF
>TRBD2|TRBV2|TRBJ2-7|few
TGTGCCACCATGGGACTAGCGGGAGTTTCCCTCTACGAGCAGTACTTC
CATMGLAGVSLYEQYF
>TRBD1|TRBV19|TRBJ2-7|NA
TGTGCCAGACCGGGACAGGGTGTGACCGAGCAGTACTTC
CARPGQGVTEQYF
>TRBD2|TRBV18|TRBJ2-3|few
TGTGCCAGCTCACCGTCCGGGACTACTCCAGATACGCAGTATTTT
CASSPSGTTPDTQYF
>NA|TRBV2|TRBJ2-7|NA
TGTGCCAGCAGTGAAGCGGGCGCTACTCTAACCTACGAGCAGTACTTC
CASSEAGATLTYEQYF
>NA|TRBV7-2|TRBJ2-7|NA
TGTGCCAGCAGCCCGGACAGAACCTACGAGCAGTACTTC
CASSPDRTYEQYF
>NA|TRBV4-1|TRBJ2-3|few
TGCGCCAGCAGCCAAAGTACTTCCGGTACGCAGTATTTT
CASSQSTSGTQYF
>NA|TRBV28|TRBJ1-5|NA
TGTGCCAGCAGTTTCGTTGAACAGCTTTTGGGCAATCAGCCCCAGCATTTT
CASSFVEQLLGNQPQHF
>TRBD2|TRBV4-2|TRBJ2-3|few
TGTGCCAGCAGCCAAGAAATGGCTAGCGGGAGTAGTCTAGATACGCAGTATTTT
CASSQEMASGSSLDTQYF
>NA|TRBV5-1|TRBJ2-5|NA
TGCGCCAGCAGCTTGATCGCTGCGGGCCAAGAGACCCAGTACTTC
CASSLIAAGQETQYF
>TRBD2|TRBV7-9|TRBJ2-3|few
TGTGCCAGCAGCTCTAGCGGGAGCACAGATACGCAGTATTTT
CASSSSGSTDTQYF
>NA|TRBV27|TRBJ2-1|few
TGTGCCAGCAGAAAGGACTCGGGCAATGAGCAGTTCTTC
CASRKDSGNEQFF
>NA|TRBV30|TRBJ1-2|NA
TGTGCCTGGAGTGTACTTTTGCTCTATGGCTACACCTTC
CAWSVLLLYGYTF
>NA|TRBV25-1|TRBJ1-2|NA
TGTGCCAGCAGAAAAAGCAACGGGATCGCCTATGGCTACACCTTC
CASRKSNGIAYGYTF
>NA|TRBV15|TRBJ1-1|few
TGTGCCACCAGCAGAGATGACGGCAGGGTTGGTGAAGCTTTCTTT
CATSRDDGRVGEAFF
>NA|TRBV4-3|TRBJ2-1|NA
TGCGCCAGCAGCTCGGGGGGCGGTCGAGATTACAATGAGCAGTTCTTC
CASSSGGGRDYNEQFF
>TRBD2|TRBV10-3|TRBJ2-5|few
TGTGCCATCAGTGAGTCTCCGGGGGGTGGGGAGACCCAGTACTTC
CAISESPGGGETQYF
>NA|TRBV28|TRBJ1-3|few
TGTGCCAGCAGTTTATACGGCTCTGGAAACACCATATATTTT
CASSLYGSGNTIYF
>NA|TRBV5-1|TRBJ2-1|few
TGCGCCAGCAGCTTGGGCGGAACTTCCTACAATGAGCAGTTCTTC
CASSLGGTSYNEQFF
>NA|TRBV28|TRBJ2-7|few
TGTGCCAGCATGACCACAGAGACCCGGGGCGAGCAGTACTTC
CASMTTETRGEQYF
>NA|TRBV7-9|TRBJ2-5|NA
TGTGCCAGCAGCTCCAGTGAGACCCAGTACTTC
CASSSSETQYF
>TRBD1|TRBV2|TRBJ1-5|few
TGTGCCAGCAGCTACCCGGGACAGGGGTTTAATAGCAATCAGCCCCAGCATTTT
CASSYPGQGFNSNQPQHF
>TRBD1|TRBV11-2|TRBJ2-1|NA
TGTGCCAGCAGCTTCAGGGGGAGCTCCTACAATGAGCAGTTCTTC
CASSFRGSSYNEQFF
>TRBD2|TRBV7-8|TRBJ2-1|NA
TGTGCCAGCAGCTCCCAACTAGATATAGCGGGAGGGTACAATGAGCAGTTCTTC
CASSSQLDIAGGYNEQFF
>NA|TRBV28|TRBJ2-2|NA
TGTGCCAGCAGGGGGCTTATTACCGGGGAGCTGTTTTTT
CASRGLITGELFF
>NA|TRBV28|TRBJ1-2|NA
TGTGCCAGCAGCCGCGGACAGAACTATGGCTACACCTTC
CASSRGQNYGYTF
>TRBD1|TRBV2|TRBJ1-1|few
TGTGCCAGCACCCGGGACAGGGGGCCTTCAATGAACACTGAAGCTTTCTTT
CASTRDRGPSMNTEAFF
>NA|TRBV10-3|TRBJ1-2|NA
TGTGCCATCAGTGAGTCGGGCAGGGGAAACTATGGCTACACCTTC
CAISESGRGNYGYTF
>TRBD2|TRBV7-2|TRBJ2-2|few
TGTGCCAGCAGCCAGGCGGGAGCCACCGGGGAGCTGTTTTTT
CASSQAGATGELFF
>NA|TRBV15|TRBJ2-5|NA
TGTGCCACCAGCAGAGAACGACGGCGGGGAATACAAGAGACCCAGTACTTC
CATSRERRRGIQETQYF
>TRBD1|TRBV29-1|TRBJ2-7|few
TGCAGCGTTGGGGGACAGGGGACATACGAGCAGTACTTC
CSVGGQGTYEQYF
>TRBD1|TRBV29-1|TRBJ1-4|few
TGCAGCGTTTGGACAGGGGGCGCCTCTAATGAAAAACTGTTTTTT
CSVWTGGASNEKLFF
>NA|TRBV7-2|TRBJ2-4|NA
TGTGCCAGCAGCTCCCCTCTGAGTCTAGCCAAAAACATTCAGTACTTC
CASSSPLSLAKNIQYF
>TRBD2|TRBV28|TRBJ2-7|few
TGTGCCAGCAGCTCCCGGGCTAGCGGGAGCTCCTACGAGCAGTACTTC
CASSSRASGSSYEQYF
>TRBD2|TRBV5-1|TRBJ2-1|NA
TGCGCCAGCAGCTCTTCGCTCGGACTAGCGGGAGGGAATGAGCAGTTCTTC
CASSSSLGLAGGNEQFF
>TRBD2|TRBV11-1|TRBJ2-1|NA
TGTGCCAGCAGCTACATTGGGACTAGCGGCCACAATGAGCAGTTCTTC
CASSYIGTSGHNEQFF
>TRBD2|TRBV10-3|TRBJ2-1|few
TGTGCCATCAGTGAGTGGCTAGCGGGAGGATCGAATGAGCAGTTCTTC
CAISEWLAGGSNEQFF
>NA|TRBV5-1|TRBJ2-1|few
TGCGCCAGCAGCTCGCTAGCGACCAGCTCCTACAATGAGCAGTTCTTC
CASSSLATSSYNEQFF
>TRBD1|TRBV5-1|TRBJ2-3|NA
TGCGCCAGCAGCTTCACAACAGGGGACGTTACAGATACGCAGTATTTT
CASSFTTGDVTDTQYF
>NA|TRBV9|TRBJ2-1|few
TGTGCCAGCAGCGTAGAGTTTTCGTACAACAATGAGCAGTTCTTC
CASSVEFSYNNEQFF
>NA|TRBV7-2|TRBJ2-7|NA
TGTGCCAGCAGCTTCCGACAACTAGGCTACGAGCAGTACTTC
CASSFRQLGYEQYF